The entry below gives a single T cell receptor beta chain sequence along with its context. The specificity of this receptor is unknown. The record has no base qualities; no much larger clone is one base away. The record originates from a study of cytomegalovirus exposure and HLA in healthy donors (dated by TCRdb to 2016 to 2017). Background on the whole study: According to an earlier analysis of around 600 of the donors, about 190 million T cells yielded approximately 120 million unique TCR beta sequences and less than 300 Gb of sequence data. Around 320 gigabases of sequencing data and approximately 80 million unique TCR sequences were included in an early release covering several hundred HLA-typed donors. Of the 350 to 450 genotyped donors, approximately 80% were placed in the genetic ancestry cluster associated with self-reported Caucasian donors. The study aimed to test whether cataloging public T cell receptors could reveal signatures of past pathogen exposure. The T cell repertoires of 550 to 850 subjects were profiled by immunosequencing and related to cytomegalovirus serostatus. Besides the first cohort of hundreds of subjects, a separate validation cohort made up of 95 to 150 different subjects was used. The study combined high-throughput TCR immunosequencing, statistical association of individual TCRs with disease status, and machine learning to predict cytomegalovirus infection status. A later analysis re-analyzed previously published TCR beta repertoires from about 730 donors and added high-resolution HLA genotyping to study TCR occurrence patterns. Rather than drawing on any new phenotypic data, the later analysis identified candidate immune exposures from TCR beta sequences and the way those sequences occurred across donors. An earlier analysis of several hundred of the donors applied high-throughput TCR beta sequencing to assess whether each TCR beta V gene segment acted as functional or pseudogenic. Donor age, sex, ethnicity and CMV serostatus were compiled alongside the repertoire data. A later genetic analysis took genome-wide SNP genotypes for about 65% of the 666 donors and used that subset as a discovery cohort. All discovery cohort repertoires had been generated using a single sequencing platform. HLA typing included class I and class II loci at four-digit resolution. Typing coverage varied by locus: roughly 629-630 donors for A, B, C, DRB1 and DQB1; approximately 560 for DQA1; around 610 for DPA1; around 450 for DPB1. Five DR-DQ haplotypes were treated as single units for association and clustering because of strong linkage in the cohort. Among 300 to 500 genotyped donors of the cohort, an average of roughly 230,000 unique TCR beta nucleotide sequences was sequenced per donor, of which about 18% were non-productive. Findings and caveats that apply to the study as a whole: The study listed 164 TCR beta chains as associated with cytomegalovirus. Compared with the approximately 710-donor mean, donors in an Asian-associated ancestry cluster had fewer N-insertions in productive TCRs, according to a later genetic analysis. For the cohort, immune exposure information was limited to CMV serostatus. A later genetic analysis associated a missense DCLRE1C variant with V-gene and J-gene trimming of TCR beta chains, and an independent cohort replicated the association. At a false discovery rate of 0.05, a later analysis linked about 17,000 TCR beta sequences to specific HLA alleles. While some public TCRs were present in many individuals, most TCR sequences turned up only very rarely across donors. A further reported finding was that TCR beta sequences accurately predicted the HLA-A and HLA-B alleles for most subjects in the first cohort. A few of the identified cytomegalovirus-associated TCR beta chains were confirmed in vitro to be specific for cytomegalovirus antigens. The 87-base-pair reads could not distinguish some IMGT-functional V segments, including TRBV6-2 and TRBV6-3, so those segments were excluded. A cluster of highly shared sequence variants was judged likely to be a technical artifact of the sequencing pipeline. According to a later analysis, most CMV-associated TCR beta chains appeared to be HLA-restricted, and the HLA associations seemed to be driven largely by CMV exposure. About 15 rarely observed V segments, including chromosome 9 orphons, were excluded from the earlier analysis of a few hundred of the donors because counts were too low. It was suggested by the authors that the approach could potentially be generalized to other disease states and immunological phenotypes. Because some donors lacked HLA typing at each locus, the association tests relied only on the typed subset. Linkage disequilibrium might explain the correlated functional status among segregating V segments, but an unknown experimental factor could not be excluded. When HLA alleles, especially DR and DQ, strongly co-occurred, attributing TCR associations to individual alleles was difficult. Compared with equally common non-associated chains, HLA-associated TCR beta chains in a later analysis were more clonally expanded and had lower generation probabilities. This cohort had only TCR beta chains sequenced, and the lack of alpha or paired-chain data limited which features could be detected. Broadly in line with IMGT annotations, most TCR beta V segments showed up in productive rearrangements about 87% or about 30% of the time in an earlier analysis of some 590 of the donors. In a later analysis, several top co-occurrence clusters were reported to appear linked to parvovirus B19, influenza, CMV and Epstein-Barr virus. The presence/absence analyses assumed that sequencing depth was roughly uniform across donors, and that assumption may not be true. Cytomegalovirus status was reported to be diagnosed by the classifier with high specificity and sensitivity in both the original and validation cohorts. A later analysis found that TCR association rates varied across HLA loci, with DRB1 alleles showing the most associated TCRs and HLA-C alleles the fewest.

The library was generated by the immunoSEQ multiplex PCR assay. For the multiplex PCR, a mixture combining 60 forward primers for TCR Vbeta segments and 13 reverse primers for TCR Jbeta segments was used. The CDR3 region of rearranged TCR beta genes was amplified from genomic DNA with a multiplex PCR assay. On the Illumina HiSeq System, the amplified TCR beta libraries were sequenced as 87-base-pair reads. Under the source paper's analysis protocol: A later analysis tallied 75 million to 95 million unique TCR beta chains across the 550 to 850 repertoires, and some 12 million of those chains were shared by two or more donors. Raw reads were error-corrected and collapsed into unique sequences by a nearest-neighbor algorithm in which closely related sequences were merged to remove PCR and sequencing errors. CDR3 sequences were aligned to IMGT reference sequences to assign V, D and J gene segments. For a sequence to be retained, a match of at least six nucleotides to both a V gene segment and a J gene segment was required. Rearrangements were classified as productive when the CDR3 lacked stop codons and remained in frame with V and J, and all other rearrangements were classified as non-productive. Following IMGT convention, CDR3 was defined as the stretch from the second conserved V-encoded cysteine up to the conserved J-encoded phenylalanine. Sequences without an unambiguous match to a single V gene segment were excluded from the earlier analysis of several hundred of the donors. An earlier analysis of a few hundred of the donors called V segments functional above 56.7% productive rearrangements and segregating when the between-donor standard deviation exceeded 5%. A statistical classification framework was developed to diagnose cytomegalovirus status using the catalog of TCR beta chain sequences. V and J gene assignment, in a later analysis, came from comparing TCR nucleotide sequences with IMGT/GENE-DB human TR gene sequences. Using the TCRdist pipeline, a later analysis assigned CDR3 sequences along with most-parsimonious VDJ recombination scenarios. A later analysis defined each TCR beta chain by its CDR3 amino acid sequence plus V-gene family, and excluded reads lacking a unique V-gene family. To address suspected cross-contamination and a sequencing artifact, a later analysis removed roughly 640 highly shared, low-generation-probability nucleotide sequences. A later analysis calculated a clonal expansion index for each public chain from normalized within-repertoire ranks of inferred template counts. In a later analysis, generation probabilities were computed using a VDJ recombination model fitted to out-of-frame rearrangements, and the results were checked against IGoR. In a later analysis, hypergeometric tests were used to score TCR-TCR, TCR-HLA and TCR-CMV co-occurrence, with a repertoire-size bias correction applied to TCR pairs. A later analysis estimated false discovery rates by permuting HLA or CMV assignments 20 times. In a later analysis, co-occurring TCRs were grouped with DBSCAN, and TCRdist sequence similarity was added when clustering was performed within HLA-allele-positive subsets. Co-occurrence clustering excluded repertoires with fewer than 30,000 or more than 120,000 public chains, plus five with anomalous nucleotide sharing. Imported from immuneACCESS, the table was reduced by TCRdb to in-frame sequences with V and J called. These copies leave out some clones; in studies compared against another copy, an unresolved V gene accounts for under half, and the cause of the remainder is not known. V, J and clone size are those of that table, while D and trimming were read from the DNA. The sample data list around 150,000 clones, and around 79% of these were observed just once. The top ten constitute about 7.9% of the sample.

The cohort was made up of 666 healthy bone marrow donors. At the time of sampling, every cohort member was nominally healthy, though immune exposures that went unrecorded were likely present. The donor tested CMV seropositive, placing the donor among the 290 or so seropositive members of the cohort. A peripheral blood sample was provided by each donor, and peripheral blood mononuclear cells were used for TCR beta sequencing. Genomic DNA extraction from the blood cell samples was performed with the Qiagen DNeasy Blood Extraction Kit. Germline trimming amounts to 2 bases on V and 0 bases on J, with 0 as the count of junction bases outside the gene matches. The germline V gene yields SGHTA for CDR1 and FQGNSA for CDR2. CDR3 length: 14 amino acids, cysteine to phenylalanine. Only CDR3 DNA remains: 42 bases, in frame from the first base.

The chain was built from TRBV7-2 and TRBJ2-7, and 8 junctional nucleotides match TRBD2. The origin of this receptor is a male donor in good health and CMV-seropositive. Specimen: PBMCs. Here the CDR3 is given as CASSLSGGSYEQYF. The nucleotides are TGTGCCAGCAGCTTAAGCGGGGGCTCCTACGAGCAGTACTTC.